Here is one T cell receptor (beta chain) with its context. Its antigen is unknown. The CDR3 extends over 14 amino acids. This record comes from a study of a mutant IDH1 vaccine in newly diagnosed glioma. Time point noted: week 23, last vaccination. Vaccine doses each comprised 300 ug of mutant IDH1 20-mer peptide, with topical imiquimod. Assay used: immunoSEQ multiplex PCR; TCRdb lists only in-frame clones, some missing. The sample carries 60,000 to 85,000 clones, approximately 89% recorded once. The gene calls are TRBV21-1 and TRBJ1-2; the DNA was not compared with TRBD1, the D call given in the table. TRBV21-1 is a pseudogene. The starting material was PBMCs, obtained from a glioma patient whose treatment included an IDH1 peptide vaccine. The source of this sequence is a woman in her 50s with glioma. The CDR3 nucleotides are TGTGCCAGCAGCAATTCGAACAGGGCCTCTGGCTACACCTTC. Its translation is CASSNSNRASGYTF.